These 8 T cell receptor beta chains came from one sample sequenced in a study of regulatory T cells in long-lasting Graves disease. iRepertoire HTBI primers and Arm-PCR of CDR3 regions built TCR beta libraries. Each CDR3 protein gets one entry after TCRdb re-called the multiplex PCR reads with MiXCR. The sample yields about 460,000 distinct CDR3 sequences, approximately 23% seen once. As to time point: persistent/refractory GD, antithyroid drugs over 5 years with positive TRAb. The authors made the TCR library using RNA they extracted from PBMCs. Sample: peripheral blood mononuclear cells (PBMCs), taken when the disease was refractory, from a patient treated with antithyroid drugs. Every receptor here comes from a female donor with Graves disease.

This clonotype was picked up many times. The chain is built from TRBV7-2 and TRBJ1-2; D possibly corresponds to TRBD1 (5 bases). The length of the CDR3 is 16 residues. Trimming cost V 5 bases and J 0 bases, with 16 bases left between them. In germline, CDR1 is SGHTA, CDR2 FQGNSA. This CDR3 is CASSPYGTGANYGYTF. In nucleotides, the CDR3 is TGTGCCAGCAGCCCGTACGGGACGGGAGCTAACTATGGCTACACCTTC. Supplemented by reference TRBV7-2 and TRBJ1-2, the full variable domain reads GAGVSQSPSNKVTEKGKDVELRCDPISGHTALYWYRQSLGQGLEFLIYFQGNSAPDKSGLPSDRFSAERTGGSVSTLTIQRTQQEDSAVYLCASSPYGTGANYGYTFGSGTRLTVV.

In this sample, this clonotype turned up once. One junction end does not reproduce the germline sequence, and a read error may be involved. This chain connects TRBV11-2 to TRBJ2-2, with D perhaps TRBD1 or TRBD2 (5 bases each). This CDR3 has 15 residues. Germline V lookup: CDR1 SGHAT, CDR2 FQNNGV. The CDR3 nucleotides are TGTGCCAGCAGCCCCCAGGGACCGAACACCGAGGAGCTGTTTTTT. Encoded protein: CASSPQGPNTEELFF. The full variable domain, its missing parts supplied by reference TRBV11-2 and TRBJ2-2, is EAGVAQSPRYKIIEKRQSVAFWCNPISGHATLYWYQQILGQGPKLLIQFQNNGVVDDSQLPKDRFSAERLKGVDSTLKIQPAKLEDSAVYLCASSPQGPNTEELFFGEGSRLTVL.

This clonotype was observed a few times. In nucleotides, the CDR3 is TGCGCCAGCAGCACCCTGACAGGGGGCACTGAAGCTTTCTTT. Translating gives CASSTLTGGTEAFF. The chain carries TRBV5-1 and TRBJ1-1; 9 nucleotides agree with TRBD1. From germline, CDR1 is SGHRS and CDR2 YFSETQ. Trimming cost V 4 bases and J 4 bases; bases outside gene matches: 5. This CDR3 has 14 residues.

This clonotype has at least ten counts. The J gene is TRBJ1-5, the V gene TRBV5-6, with D possibly TRBD1 on 5 matching bases. This CDR3 spans 13 amino acids. V was clipped by 6 bases and J by 9 bases, with 16 bases between them. Germline V gives CDR1 SGHDT, CDR2 YYEEEE. The CDR3 DNA is TGTGCCAGCACCCTTGAAGGGGAAGGGCCCCAGCATTTT. Translating gives CASTLEGEGPQHF.

In its sample, this clonotype was seen once. This chain links TRBV2 with TRBJ2-3; 13 bases fit TRBD2. The V gene end was trimmed by 7 bases and the J gene end by 0 bases; junction bases not matched to a gene: 4. This CDR3 has 16 residues. Germline CDR1 reads SNHLY; CDR2 reads FYNNEI. CDR3 nucleotides: TGTGCCAGCAATGGACTAGCGGGGGTGAGCACAGATACGCAGTATTTT. It yields the protein CASNGLAGVSTDTQYF.

This clonotype was seen at least ten times. The V gene is TRBV6-1, the J gene TRBJ2-2, with unresolved D. CDR1 MNHNS and CDR2 SASEGT come from the germline V gene. The V gene lost 4 bases and the J gene lost 5 bases, with 5 bases spanning the gap. The CDR3 loop spans 12 amino acids. The CDR3 coding sequence is TGTGCCAGCAGTGTCCTTACCGGGGAGCTGTTTTTT. Protein product: CASSVLTGELFF.

In its sample, this clonotype was seen many times. V gene TRBV28 combines with J gene TRBJ1-5; no definite D call. The CDR3 runs 17 residues. Germline lookup yields CDR1 MDHEN and CDR2 SYDVKM. Trimming stripped 4 bases from V and 0 bases from J, with 16 bases between. Written as DNA, the CDR3 is TGTGCCAGCAGTTCCTCGGTAGGGTTTTATAGCAATCAGCCCCAGCATTTT. Protein product: CASSSSVGFYSNQPQHF. Looking up the rest from reference TRBV28 and TRBJ1-5 gives the full variable domain: DVKVTQSSRYLVKRTGEKVFLECVQDMDHENMFWYRQDPGLGLRLIYFSYDVKMKEKGDIPEGYSVSREKKERFSLILESASTNQTSMYLCASSSSVGFYSNQPQHFGDGTRLSIL.

About this clonotype itself: Since the CDR3 does not end with the conserved phenylalanine or tryptophan, this likely comes from a read error. The CDR3 DNA follows: TGTGCCAGCAGCTTGCCAGAGTACAATGAGCAGTTCCTC. Translated, it gives CASSLPEYNEQFL. The chain carries TRBV7-9 and TRBJ2-1; D unresolved. The CDR3 has 13 amino acids. Germline assignment: CDR1 SEHNR and CDR2 FQNEAQ (reference sequence). V lost 3 bases to trimming and J lost 4 bases, with 7 bases between them.